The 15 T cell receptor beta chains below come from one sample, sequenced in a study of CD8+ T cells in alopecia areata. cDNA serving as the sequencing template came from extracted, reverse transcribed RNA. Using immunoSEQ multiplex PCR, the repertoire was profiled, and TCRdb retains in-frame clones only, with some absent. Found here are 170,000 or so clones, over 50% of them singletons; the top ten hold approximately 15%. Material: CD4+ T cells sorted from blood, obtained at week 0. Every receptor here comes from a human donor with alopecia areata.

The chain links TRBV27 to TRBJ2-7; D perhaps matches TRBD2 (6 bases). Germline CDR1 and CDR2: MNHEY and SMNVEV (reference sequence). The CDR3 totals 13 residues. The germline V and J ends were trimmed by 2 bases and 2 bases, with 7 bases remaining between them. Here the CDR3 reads CASSLTGAYEQYF. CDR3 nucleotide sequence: TGTGCCAGCAGTTTAACGGGGGCCTACGAGCAGTACTTC.

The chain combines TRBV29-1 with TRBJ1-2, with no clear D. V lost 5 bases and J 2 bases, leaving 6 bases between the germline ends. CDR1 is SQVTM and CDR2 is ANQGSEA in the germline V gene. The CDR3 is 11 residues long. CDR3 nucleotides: TGCAGCGTTTTGTCAAACTATGGCTACACCTTC. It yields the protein CSVLSNYGYTF.

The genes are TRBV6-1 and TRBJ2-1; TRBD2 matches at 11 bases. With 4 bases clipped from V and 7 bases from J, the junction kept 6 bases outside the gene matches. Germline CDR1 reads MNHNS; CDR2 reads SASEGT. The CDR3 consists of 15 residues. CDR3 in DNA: TGTGCCAGCAGTGCGTCTAGCGGGGGGCAAAATGAGCAGTTCTTC. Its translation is CASSASSGGQNEQFF.

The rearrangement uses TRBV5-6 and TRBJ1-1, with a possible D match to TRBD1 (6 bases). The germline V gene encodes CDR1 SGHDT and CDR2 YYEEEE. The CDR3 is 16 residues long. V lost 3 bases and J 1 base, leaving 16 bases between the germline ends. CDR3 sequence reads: CASSWPPGHANTEAFF. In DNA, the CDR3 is TGTGCCAGCAGCTGGCCTCCGGGACACGCGAACACTGAAGCTTTCTTT.

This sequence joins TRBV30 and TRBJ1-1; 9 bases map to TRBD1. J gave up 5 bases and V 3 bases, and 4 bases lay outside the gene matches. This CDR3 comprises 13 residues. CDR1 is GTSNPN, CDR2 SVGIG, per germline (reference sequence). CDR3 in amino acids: CAWREGQGTEAFF. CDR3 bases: TGTGCCTGGAGGGAGGGACAGGGTACTGAAGCTTTCTTT. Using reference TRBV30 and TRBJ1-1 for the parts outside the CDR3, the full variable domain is SQTIHQWPATLVQPVGSPLSLECTVEGTSNPNLYWYRQAAGRGLQLLFYSVGIGQISSEVPQNLSASRPQDRQFILSSKKLLLSDSGFYLCAWREGQGTEAFFGQGTRLTVV.

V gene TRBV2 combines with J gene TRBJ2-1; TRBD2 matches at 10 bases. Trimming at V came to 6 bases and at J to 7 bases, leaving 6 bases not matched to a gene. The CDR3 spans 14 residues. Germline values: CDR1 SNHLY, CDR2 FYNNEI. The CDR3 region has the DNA TGTGCCAGCAGAACTAGCGGGGCGGTAAATGAGCAGTTCTTC. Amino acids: CASRTSGAVNEQFF.

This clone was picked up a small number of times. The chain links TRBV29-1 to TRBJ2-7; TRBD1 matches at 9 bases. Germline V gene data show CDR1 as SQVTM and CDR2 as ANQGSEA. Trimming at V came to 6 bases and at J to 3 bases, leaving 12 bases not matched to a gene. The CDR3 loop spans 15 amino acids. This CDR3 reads CSVGKDRGFFYEQYF. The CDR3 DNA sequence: TGCAGCGTCGGAAAGGACAGGGGCTTCTTCTACGAGCAGTACTTC.

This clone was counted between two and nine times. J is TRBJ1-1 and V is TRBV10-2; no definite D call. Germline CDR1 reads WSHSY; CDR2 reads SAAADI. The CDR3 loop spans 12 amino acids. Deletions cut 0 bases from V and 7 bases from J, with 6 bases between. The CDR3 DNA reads TGCGCCAGCAGTGAGTCGAGCGGTGAAGCTTTCTTT. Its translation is CASSESSGEAFF.

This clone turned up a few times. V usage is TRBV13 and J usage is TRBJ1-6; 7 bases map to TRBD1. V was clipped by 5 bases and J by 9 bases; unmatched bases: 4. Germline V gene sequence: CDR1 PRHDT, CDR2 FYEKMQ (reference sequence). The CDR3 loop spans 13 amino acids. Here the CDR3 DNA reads TGTGCCAGCAGCATCACAGGGGTTTCACCCCTCCACTTT. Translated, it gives CASSITGVSPLHF.

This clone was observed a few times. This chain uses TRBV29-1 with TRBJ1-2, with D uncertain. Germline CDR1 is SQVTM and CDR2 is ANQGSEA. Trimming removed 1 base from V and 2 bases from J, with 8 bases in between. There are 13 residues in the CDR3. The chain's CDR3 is CSVEVASNYGYTF. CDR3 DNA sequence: TGCAGCGTTGAAGTGGCCTCGAACTATGGCTACACCTTC.

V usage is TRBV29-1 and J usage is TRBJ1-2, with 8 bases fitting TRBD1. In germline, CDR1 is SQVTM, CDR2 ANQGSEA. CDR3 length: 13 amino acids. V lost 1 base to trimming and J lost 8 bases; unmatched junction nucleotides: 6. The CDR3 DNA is TGCAGCGTTGAAGGAGGCAGGGGGCAGGGCTACACCTTC. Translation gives CSVEGGRGQGYTF.

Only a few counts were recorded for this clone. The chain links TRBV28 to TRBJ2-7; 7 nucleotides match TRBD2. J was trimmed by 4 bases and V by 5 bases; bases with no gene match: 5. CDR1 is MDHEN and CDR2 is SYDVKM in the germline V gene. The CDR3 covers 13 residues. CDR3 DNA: TGTGCCAGCAGTCTAAGCGGGGCTTACGAGCAGTACTTC. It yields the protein CASSLSGAYEQYF.

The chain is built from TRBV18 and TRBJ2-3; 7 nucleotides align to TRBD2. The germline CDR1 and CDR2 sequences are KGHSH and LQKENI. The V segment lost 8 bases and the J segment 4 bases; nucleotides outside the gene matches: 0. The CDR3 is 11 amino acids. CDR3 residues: CASAGADTQYF. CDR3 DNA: TGTGCCAGCGCGGGGGCAGATACGCAGTATTTT.

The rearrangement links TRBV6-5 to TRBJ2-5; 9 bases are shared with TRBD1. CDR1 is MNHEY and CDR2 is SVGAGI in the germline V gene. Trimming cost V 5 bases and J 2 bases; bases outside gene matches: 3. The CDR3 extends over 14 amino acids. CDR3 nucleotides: TGTGCCAGCAGTCCCGGGACAGGGCAAGAGACCCAGTACTTC. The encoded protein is CASSPGTGQETQYF.

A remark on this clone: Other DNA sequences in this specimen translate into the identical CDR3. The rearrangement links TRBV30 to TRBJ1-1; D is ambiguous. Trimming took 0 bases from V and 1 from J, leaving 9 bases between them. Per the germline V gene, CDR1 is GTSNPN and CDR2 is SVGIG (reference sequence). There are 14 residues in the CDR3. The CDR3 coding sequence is TGTGCCTGGAGTGTAGGTTTCTGGAACACTGAAGCTTTCTTT. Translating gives CAWSVGFWNTEAFF.